This T cell receptor beta chain was retrieved from a study of immune heterogeneity within non-small cell lung tumors. In the study overall: The composition of the tumors was a handful of squamous cell carcinomas, 10 non-squamous carcinomas and 1 not otherwise specified.

This clonotype has only a few counts. What it binds is unknown. Multiplex PCR relied on 32 V and 13 J primers to amplify TCR beta CDR3. TCRdb recomputed calls from the multiplex PCR reads with MiXCR, one row per CDR3 protein. Of some 10,000 distinct CDR3 sequences in the sample, around 27% were seen once. The study's findings and limits: Each patient largely had their own distinct set of high-frequency T-cell receptor beta clonotypes.

V lost 4 bases to trimming and J lost 0 bases; unmatched junction nucleotides: 9. Germline V gene sequence: CDR1 SGHKS, CDR2 YYEKEE (reference sequence). The CDR3 consists of 17 residues. Bulk tumor gDNA, 450 to 600 ng per sample, served as the TCR template. Multiple widely separated biopsies were taken from each primary tumor at surgery. Curative operations were performed on patients who had untreated, newly diagnosed non-small cell lung cancer. The chain has TRBV5-5 and TRBJ1-3; 8 nucleotides line up with TRBD1. Sequencing input: lung tumor tissue. This sequence originates from a man aged 45-65 years with non-small cell lung cancer. For the CDR3, the DNA is TGTGCCAGCAGCACTCCGACAGGGGTGAGCTCTGGAAACACCATATATTTT. This codes for CASSTPTGVSSGNTIYF.